This T cell receptor beta chain derives from a study of T-cell memory formation after mild COVID-19. This clonotype was seen more than once but under ten times. Its specificity is unknown. Notes on the study in general: Clones shrinking from day 15 to 85 showed even CD4/CD8 mixes; later expanders tilted CD4+.

A single record per CDR3 protein comes from TCRdb applying MiXCR to the 5' RACE reads. This sample has about 400,000 distinct CDR3 sequences, with more than 20% found just once. The source of this sequence is an adult woman who had mild COVID-19 (a few samples of this study predate the infection). Cell type and time point are not known. The sample consisted of PBMCs or a T cell subset sorted from them (not recorded which).

CDR3 nucleotide sequence: TGTGCCAGTAGTATAAACAAGAACACTGAAGCTTTCTTT. Its protein product is CASSINKNTEAFF. The V call is TRBV19, the J call TRBJ1-1; D not certain. The germline gives CDR1 LNHDA, CDR2 SQIVND (reference sequence). Trimming took 2 bases from V and 1 from J, leaving 5 bases between them. The CDR3 loop spans 13 amino acids.